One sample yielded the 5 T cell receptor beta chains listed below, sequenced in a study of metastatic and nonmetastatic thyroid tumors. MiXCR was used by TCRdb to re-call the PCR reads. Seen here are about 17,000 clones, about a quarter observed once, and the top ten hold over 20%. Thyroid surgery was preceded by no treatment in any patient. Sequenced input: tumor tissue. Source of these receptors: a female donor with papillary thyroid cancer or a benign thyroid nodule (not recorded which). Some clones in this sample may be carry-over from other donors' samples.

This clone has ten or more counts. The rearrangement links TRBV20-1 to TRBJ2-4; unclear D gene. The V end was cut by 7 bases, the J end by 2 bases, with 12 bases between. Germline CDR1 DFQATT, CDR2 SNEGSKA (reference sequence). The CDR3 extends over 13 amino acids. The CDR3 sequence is CSVDGSPKNIQYF. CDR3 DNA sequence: TGCAGTGTCGACGGTAGCCCCAAAAACATTCAGTACTTC.

Here the CDR3 reads CASSSGQPSNNEQFF. For the CDR3, the DNA is TGTGCCAGCAGTTCCGGACAGCCGTCCAACAATGAGCAGTTCTTC. The genes are TRBV6-2 or TRBV6-3 and TRBJ2-1, with D possibly TRBD1 on 6 matching bases. The CDR3 covers 15 residues. With 4 bases removed from V and 5 bases from J, the gap between germline ends came to 15 bases. Germline CDR1 and CDR2: MNHEY and SVGEGT.

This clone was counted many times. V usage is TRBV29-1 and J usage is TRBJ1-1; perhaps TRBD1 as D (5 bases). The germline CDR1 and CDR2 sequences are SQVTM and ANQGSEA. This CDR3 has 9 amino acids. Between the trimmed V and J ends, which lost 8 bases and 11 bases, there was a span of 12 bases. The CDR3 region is CSLGRGAFF. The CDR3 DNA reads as TGCAGCTTAGGACGGGGCGCTTTCTTT.

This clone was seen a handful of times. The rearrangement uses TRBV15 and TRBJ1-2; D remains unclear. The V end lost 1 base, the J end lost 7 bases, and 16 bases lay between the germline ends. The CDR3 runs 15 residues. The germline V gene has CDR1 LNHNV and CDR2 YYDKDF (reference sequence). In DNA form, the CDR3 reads TGTGCCACCAGCAGAGGAGGAGTGGGGAAGGTTGGCTACACCTTC. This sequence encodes CATSRGGVGKVGYTF. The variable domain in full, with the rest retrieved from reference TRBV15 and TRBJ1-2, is DAMVIQNPRYQVTQFGKPVTLSCSQTLNHNVMYWYQQKSSQAPKLLFHYYDKDFNNEADTPDNFQSRRPNTSFCFLDIRSPGLGDTAMYLCATSRGGVGKVGYTFGSGTRLTVV.

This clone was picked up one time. The CDR3 region is CASSKPGLAGNNEQFF. CDR3 nucleotide sequence: TGTGCCAGCAGCAAGCCGGGACTAGCGGGTAACAATGAGCAGTTCTTC. The chain combines TRBV11-1 with TRBJ2-1, with 12 bases lining up with TRBD2. V was clipped by 5 bases and J by 5 bases; unmatched bases: 7. The CDR3 contains 16 residues. Germline values: CDR1 SGHAT, CDR2 FQDESV (reference sequence).